These T cell receptor beta chains were read from a single sample in a study of CD8 T cells in ankylosing spondylitis. TCRdb analysed the 5' RACE reads with MiXCR anew, one entry per CDR3 protein. The data show 100,000 or so distinct CDR3 sequences, roughly 8.5% seen once. Specimen: blood, either unsorted or a sorted T cell fraction (not recorded which). The receptors were sampled from a male donor with ankylosing spondylitis. CDR3s include the opening cysteine and the closing phenylalanine or tryptophan. The order of the fields is V gene, clone size, J gene, D gene, CDR3 DNA, CDR3 protein. D genes are given only for firm matches. Some rows mark clone size as missing; the rest say once, few, many or name a class of expanded clone.

>TRBV2|few|TRBJ2-5|TRBD1
TGTGCCAGCAGTGTTCACACGGACAGGGCAGAGGAGACCCAGTACTTC
CASSVHTDRAEETQYF
>TRBV7-6|.|TRBJ2-1|.
TGTGCCAGCGGGAGCGGGTACGGTTTTTTCTTC
CASGSGYGFFF
>TRBV7-6|.|TRBJ2-3|.
TGTGCCAGCAGCCCCCGGGCGGGGACTGCAGATACGCAGTATTTT
CASSPRAGTADTQYF
>TRBV3-1|.|TRBJ2-3|TRBD2
TGTGCCAGCAGCCACGAGGGCAAGCGGGAGGGCACAGATACGCAGTATTTT
CASSHEGKREGTDTQYF
>TRBV7-8|few|TRBJ1-4|.
TGTGCCAGCAGCTCTGACAGAGTCCCGTACGAAGGACTGTTTTTT
CASSSDRVPYEGLFF
>TRBV27|many|TRBJ1-2|TRBD1
TGTGCCAGCAGTTCCGGGACAGCCGTCCATGGCTACACCTTC
CASSSGTAVHGYTF
>TRBV23-1|few|TRBJ2-5|.
TGCGCCAGCAACCAAGCGGGACAGCACCAAGAGACCCAGTACTTC
CASNQAGQHQETQYF
>TRBV12-3/TRBV12-4|.|TRBJ1-4|.
TGTGCCAGCAGTTTTTCTTGGGGGGATGAAAAACTGTTTTTT
CASSFSWGDEKLFF
>TRBV20-1|many|TRBJ2-7|.
TGCAGTGCTGGGCTGCGGGGACCCTACGAGCAGTACTTC
CSAGLRGPYEQYF
>TRBV2|many|TRBJ2-7|.
TGTGCCAGCAAATACGGGAGTCAACCCTACGAGCAGTACTTC
CASKYGSQPYEQYF
>TRBV29-1|few|TRBJ2-1|.
TGCAGCGTTGAGAGAGTGAGCTCCTACAATGAGCAGTTCTTC
CSVERVSSYNEQFF
>TRBV12-3/TRBV12-4|few|TRBJ2-1|.
TGTGCCAGCAGTTACCGGGGGACGGGGCGCAATGAGCAGTTCTTC
CASSYRGTGRNEQFF
>TRBV20-1|many|TRBJ1-1|TRBD1
TGCAGTGCTCATACAGGGGACACTGAAGCTTTCTTT
CSAHTGDTEAFF
>TRBV11-2|few|TRBJ2-7|TRBD1
TGTGCCAGCAGCTTATCACAGGGGGAGTACGAGCAGTACTTC
CASSLSQGEYEQYF
>TRBV7-8|.|TRBJ2-2|.
TGTGCCAGCAGCCGCCCCGGGGGGCTTGGCGGGGAGCTGTTTTTT
CASSRPGGLGGELFF
>TRBV2|.|TRBJ2-1|TRBD2
TGTGCCAGCATCGCCGGGACTAGCGGGAGGGCCACGTCCTACAATGAGCAGTTCTTC
CASIAGTSGRATSYNEQFF
>TRBV5-6|many|TRBJ2-3|TRBD2
TGTGCCAGCAGCTTAGCGGGACTCAGCACAGATACGCAGTATTTT
CASSLAGLSTDTQYF
>TRBV5-6|.|TRBJ2-5|.
TGTGCCAGCAGCTTTAGCAGGAGGGAGGATTTTGAAGAGACCCAGTACTTC
CASSFSRREDFEETQYF
>TRBV6-6|many|TRBJ1-2|.
TGTGCCAGCACGCGCCCCGAGTCCTATGGCTACACCTTC
CASTRPESYGYTF
>TRBV9|.|TRBJ1-1|.
TGTGCCAGCAGCGTAGTTGGGGGGTTGAACACTGAAGCTTTCTTT
CASSVVGGLNTEAFF
>TRBV7-9|few|TRBJ2-1|TRBD2
TGTGCCAGCAGCTCTGGACTAGCGGTTATCAACAATGAGCAGTTCTTC
CASSSGLAVINNEQFF
>TRBV7-9|many|TRBJ1-1|.
TGTGCCAGCAGCCCGGGACCGAACACTGAAGCTTTCTTT
CASSPGPNTEAFF
>TRBV27|.|TRBJ2-1|.
TGTGCCAGCATTAGCTGGGCTGACAATGAGCAGTTCTTC
CASISWADNEQFF
>TRBV6-1|few|TRBJ2-1|.
TGTGCCAGCACCTACCCGGGACACAATGAGCAGTTCTTC
CASTYPGHNEQFF
>TRBV5-6|few|TRBJ1-5|.
TGTGCCAGCAAAAAACAGGGCAATCAGCCCCAGCATTTT
CASKKQGNQPQHF
>TRBV9|many|TRBJ2-2|.
TGTGCCAGCAGCCTAATGGGGGAGCTGTTTTTT
CASSLMGELFF
>TRBV9|.|TRBJ2-7|.
TGTGCCAGCAGCGTAGGGGCCACGGGGATGTACGAGCAGTACTTC
CASSVGATGMYEQYF
>TRBV3-1|.|TRBJ2-5|TRBD2
TGTGCCAGCAGCCAAGAGTGGCGGACTAGCGGCCAAGAGACCCAGTACTTC
CASSQEWRTSGQETQYF
>TRBV6-1|few|TRBJ2-3|.
TGTGCCAGCAGTGAAGATCTGGGTCCAAGTGCAGATACGCAGTATTTT
CASSEDLGPSADTQYF
>TRBV7-2|.|TRBJ2-1|.
TGTGCCAGCAGCTTAGGACAGCAGCGCTCCTACAATGAGCAGTTCTTC
CASSLGQQRSYNEQFF
>TRBV20-1|.|TRBJ1-2|.
TGCAGTGCTAAGAGCGGGGAACCTCTGAACTATGGCTACACCTTC
CSAKSGEPLNYGYTF
>TRBV27|few|TRBJ2-2|.
TGTGCCAGCAGTTTATCCCCAGGACTTTCCAGGGAGCTGTTTTTT
CASSLSPGLSRELFF
>TRBV2|many|TRBJ2-7|.
TGTGCCAGCAGTGCGTCGGGTGAGGGCTACGAGCAGTACTTC
CASSASGEGYEQYF
>TRBV24-1|many|TRBJ2-1|TRBD2
TGTGCCACCAGTGATCCCGCTAGGGACTACTCCTACAATGAGCAGTTCTTC
CATSDPARDYSYNEQFF
>TRBV7-9|few|TRBJ1-6|TRBD1
TGTGCCAGCAGCCGTCCCGGGACAGCTAATTCACCCCTCCACTTT
CASSRPGTANSPLHF
>TRBV18|.|TRBJ2-6|.
TGTGCCAGCTCACCTGCAGTGGAGGAGGCCAACGTCCTGACTTTC
CASSPAVEEANVLTF
>TRBV10-1|many|TRBJ1-2|.
TGCGCCAGCAGTGGGTCATCTAACTATGGCTACACCTTC
CASSGSSNYGYTF
>TRBV20-1|.|TRBJ1-6|.
TGCAGTGCTAGCGGCCGAGGAGACACCTCACCCCTCCACTTT
CSASGRGDTSPLHF
>TRBV11-2|many|TRBJ2-7|TRBD2
TGTGCCAGCAGCCCAGGACTAGCGGGTATCTCCTACGAGCAGTACTTC
CASSPGLAGISYEQYF
>TRBV7-9|.|TRBJ2-7|TRBD2
TGTGCCAGCAGCGCGCCGGGACTAGCGGGAATCTACGAGCAGTACTTC
CASSAPGLAGIYEQYF